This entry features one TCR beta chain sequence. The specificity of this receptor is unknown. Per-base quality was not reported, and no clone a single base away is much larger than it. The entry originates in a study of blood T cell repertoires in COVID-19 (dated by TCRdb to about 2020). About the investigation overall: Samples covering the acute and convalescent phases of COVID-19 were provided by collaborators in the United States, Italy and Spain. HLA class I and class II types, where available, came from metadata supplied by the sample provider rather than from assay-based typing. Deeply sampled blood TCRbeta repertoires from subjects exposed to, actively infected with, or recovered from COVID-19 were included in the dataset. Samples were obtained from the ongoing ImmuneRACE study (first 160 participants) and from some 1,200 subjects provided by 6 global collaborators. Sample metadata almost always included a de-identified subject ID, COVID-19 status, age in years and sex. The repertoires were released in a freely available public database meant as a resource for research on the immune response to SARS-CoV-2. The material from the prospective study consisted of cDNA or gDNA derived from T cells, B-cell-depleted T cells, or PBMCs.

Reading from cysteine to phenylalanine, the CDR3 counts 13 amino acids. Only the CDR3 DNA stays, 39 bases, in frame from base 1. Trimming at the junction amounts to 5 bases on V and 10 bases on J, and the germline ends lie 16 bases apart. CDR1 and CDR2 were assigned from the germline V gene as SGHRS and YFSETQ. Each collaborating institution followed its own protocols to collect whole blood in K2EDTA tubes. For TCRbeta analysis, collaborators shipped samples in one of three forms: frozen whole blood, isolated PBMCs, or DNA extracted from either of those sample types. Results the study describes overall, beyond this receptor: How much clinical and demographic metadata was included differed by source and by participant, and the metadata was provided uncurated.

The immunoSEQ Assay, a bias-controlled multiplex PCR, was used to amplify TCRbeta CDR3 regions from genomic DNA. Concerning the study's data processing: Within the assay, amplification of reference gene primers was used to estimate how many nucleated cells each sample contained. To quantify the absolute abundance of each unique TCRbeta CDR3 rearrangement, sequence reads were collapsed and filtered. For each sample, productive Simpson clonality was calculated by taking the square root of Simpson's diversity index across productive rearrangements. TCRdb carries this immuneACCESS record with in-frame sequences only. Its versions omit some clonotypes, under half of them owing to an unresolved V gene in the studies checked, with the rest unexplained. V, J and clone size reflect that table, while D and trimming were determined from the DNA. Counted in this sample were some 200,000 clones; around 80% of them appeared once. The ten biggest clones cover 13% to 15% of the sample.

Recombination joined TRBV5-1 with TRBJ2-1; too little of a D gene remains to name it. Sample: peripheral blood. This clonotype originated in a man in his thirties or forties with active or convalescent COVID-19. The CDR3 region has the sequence CASSSAGEYEQFF. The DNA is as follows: TGCGCCAGCAGTTCGGCAGGTGAATACGAGCAGTTCTTC.